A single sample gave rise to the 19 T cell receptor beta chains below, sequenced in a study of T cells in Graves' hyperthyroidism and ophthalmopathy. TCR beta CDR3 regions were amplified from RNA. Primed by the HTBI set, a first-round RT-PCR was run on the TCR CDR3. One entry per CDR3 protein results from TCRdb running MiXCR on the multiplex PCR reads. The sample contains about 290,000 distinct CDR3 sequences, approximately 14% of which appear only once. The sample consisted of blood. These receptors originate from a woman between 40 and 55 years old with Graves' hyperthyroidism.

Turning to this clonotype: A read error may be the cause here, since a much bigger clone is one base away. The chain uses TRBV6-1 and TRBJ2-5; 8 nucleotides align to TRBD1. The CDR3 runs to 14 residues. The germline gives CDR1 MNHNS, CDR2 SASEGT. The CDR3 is CVSSNRDRQETQYF. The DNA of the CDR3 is TGTGTCAGCAGTAACCGGGACAGGCAAGAGACCCAGTACTTC.

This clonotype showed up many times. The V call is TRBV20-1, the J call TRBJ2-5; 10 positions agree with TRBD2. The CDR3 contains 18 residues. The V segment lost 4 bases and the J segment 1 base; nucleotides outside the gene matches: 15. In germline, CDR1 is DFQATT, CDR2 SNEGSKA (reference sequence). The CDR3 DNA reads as TGCAGTGCTAAAGGAGGGGGGGGGACTAGCGACCTCCAAGAGACCCAGTACTTC. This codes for CSAKGGGGTSDLQETQYF.

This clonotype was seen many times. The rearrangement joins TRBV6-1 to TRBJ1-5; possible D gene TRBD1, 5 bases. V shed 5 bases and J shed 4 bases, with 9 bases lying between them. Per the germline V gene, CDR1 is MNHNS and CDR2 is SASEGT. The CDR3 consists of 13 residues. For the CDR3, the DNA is TGTGCCAGCAGTCGGGGGTTAAATCAGCCCCAGCATTTT. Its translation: CASSRGLNQPQHF.

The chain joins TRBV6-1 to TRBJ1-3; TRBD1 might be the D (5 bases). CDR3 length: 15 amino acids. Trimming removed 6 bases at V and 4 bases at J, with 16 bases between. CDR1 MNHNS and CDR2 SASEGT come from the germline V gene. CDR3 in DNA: TGTGCCAGCAGCGCGGGTCGGGGGTCGGGAAACACCATATATTTT. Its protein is CASSAGRGSGNTIYF.

CDR3 region: CASSQIGRRPDNEQFF. The CDR3, as DNA: TGTGCCAGCAGCCAAATAGGGAGGCGTCCGGACAATGAGCAGTTCTTC. The V gene is TRBV14, the J gene TRBJ2-1, with a tentative D call TRBD2 (6 bases). V shed 2 bases and J shed 5 bases, with 16 bases lying between them. The CDR3 sequence is 16 residues long. From germline, CDR1 is SGHDN and CDR2 FVKESK. The full variable domain, completed using reference TRBV14 and TRBJ2-1, is EAGVTQFPSHSVIEKGQTVTLRCDPISGHDNLYWYRRVMGKEIKFLLHFVKESKQDESGMPNNRFLAERTGGTYSTLKVQPAELEDSGVYFCASSQIGRRPDNEQFFGPGTRLTVL.

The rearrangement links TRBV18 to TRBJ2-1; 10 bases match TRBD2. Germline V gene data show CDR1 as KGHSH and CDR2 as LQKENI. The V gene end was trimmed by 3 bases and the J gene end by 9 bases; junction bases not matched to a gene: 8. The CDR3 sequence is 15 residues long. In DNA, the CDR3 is TGTGCCAGCTCACCTCCTAGCGGGAGCCGTACTGAGCAGTTCTTC. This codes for CASSPPSGSRTEQFF.

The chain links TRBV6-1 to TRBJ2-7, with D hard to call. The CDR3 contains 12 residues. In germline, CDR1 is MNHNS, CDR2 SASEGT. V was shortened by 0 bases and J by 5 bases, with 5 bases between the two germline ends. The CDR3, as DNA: TGTGCCAGCAGTGAAGCGCGGAACGAGCAGTACTTC. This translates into CASSEARNEQYF.

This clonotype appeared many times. The chain's CDR3 is CSASGTSGRAHEQFF. DNA for the CDR3: TGCAGTGCTAGTGGGACTAGCGGGAGGGCCCATGAGCAGTTCTTC. This chain links TRBV20-1 with TRBJ2-1; 16 nucleotides agree with TRBD2. CDR3 length: 15 amino acids. Germline CDR1 and CDR2: DFQATT and SNEGSKA (reference sequence). Germline trimming cut 3 bases from V and 8 bases from J; bases unmatched to any gene: 4.

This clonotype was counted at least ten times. The CDR3 sequence: CASRSIGTGGNTEAFF. CDR3 in DNA: TGTGCCAGCAGATCGATTGGGACAGGGGGCAACACTGAAGCTTTCTTT. The rearrangement links TRBV28 to TRBJ1-1; 12 bases are shared with TRBD1. V shed 6 bases and J 2 bases; nucleotides not matched to a gene: 7. CDR1 is MDHEN and CDR2 is SYDVKM in the germline V gene. This CDR3 has 16 residues.

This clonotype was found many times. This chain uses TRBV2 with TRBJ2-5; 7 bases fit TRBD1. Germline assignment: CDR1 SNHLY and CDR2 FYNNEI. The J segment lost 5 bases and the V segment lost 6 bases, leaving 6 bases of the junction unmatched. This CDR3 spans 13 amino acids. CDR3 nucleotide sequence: TGTGCCAGCAGGGTAGAGACAGGGGAGACCCAGTACTTC. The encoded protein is CASRVETGETQYF.

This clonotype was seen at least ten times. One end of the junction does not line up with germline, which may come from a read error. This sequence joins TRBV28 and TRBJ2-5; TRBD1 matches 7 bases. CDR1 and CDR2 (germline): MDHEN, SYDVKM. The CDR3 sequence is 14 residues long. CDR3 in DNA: TGTGCCAGCAGTTTGACAGGGCGTCCAGAGGCCCAGTACTTC. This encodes CASSLTGRPEAQYF.

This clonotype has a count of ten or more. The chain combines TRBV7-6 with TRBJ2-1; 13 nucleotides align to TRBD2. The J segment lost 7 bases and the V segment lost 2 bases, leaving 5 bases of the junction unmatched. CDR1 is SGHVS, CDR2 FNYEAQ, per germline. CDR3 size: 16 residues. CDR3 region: CASSLLPGLAGNEQFF. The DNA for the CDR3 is TGTGCCAGCAGCTTACTTCCGGGACTAGCGGGAAATGAGCAGTTCTTC.

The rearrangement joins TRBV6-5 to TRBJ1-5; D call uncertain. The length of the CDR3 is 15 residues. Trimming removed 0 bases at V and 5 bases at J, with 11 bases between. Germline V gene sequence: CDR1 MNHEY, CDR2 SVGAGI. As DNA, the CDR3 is TGTGCCAGCAGTTACTCATATAGGGCCGATCAGCCCCAGCATTTT. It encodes CASSYSYRADQPQHF.

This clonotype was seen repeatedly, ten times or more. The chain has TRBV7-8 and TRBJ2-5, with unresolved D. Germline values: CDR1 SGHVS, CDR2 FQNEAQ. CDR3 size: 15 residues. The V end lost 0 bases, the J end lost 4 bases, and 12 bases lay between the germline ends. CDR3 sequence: CASSLADGLGETQYF. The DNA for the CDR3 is TGTGCCAGCAGCTTAGCGGATGGATTGGGAGAGACCCAGTACTTC.

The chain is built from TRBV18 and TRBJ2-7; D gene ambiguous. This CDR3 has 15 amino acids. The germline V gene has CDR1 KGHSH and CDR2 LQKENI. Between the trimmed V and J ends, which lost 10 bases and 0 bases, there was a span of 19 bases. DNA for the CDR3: TGTGCCACCGCACCCCTGGGCAGTCTCTCCTACGAGCAGTACTTC. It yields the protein CATAPLGSLSYEQYF.

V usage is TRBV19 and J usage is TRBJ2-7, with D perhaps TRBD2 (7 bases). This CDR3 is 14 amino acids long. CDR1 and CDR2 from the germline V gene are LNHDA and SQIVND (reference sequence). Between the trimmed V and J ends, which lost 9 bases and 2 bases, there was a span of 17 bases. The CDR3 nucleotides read TGTGCCAGCATCACCGGGGAGGGGGCCTACGAGCAGTACTTC. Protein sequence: CASITGEGAYEQYF.

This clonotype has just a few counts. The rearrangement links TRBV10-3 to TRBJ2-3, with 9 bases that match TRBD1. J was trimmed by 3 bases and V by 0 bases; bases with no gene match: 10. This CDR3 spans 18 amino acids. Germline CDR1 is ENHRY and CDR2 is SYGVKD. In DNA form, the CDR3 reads TGTGCCATCAGTGAGTCTAGGACAGGGGCCCCACCTACAGATACGCAGTATTTT. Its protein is CAISESRTGAPPTDTQYF.

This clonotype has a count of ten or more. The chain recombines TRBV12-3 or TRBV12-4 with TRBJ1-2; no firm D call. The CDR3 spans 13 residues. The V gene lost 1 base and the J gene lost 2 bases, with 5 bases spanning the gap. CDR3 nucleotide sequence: TGTGCCAGCAGTTTAGGGGAAAACTATGGCTACACCTTC. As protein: CASSLGENYGYTF.

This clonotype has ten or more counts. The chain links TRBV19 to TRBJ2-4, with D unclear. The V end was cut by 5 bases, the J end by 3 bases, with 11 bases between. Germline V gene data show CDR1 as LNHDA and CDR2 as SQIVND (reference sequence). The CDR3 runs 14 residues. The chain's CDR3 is CASSPTLVKNIQYF. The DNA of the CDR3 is TGTGCCAGTAGTCCGACCCTAGTCAAAAACATTCAGTACTTC.